This TCR beta chain was captured by sequencing in a study of glioma-infiltrating T cells. Study-wide points: CDR3 overlap between tissue and blood was very small. Non-neoplastic patients had below-expected tissue-blood divergence, while all gliomas exceeded expectation.

About this clonotype: Its antigen is still unknown.

TCR alpha and beta CDR3 regions were amplified from RNA using iRepertoire nested multiplex PCR. One-step reverse transcription and amplification started from around 100-400 ng of tissue mRNA or PBMC total RNA. MiXCR, applied by TCRdb to the multiplex PCR reads, yields one record per CDR3 protein. This sample has 15,000 to 20,000 distinct CDR3 sequences, with over 45% found just once. This clonotype was sampled from a human donor with low-grade glioma or glioblastoma, undergoing nonglioma brain surgery, or in good health (not recorded which). Specimen: glioma tissue, nonneoplastic brain tissue, or PBMCs (not recorded which).

For the CDR3, the DNA is TGCGCCAGCAGCCAAGGCCGTGGGACAGGGGTAGGCAATGAGCAGTTCTTC. It yields the protein CASSQGRGTGVGNEQFF. This chain links TRBV4-1 with TRBJ2-1, with 10 bases lining up with TRBD1. Germline V gene lookup returns CDR1 MGHRA and CDR2 YSYEKL. This CDR3 has 17 residues. V dropped 1 base and J dropped 6; count of bases not matched to a gene: 9.